The sequence of this TCR delta chain was determined in a study of gamma-delta chains in newborns, infants, children. Study context: Microbial exposure reportedly drives polyclonal innate γδ T cell expansion after birth.

The J segment lost 0 bases and the V segment lost 0 bases, leaving 26 bases of the junction unmatched. The CDR3 is made up of 23 amino acids. Per the germline V gene, CDR1 is GEAIGNYY and CDR2 is EKD. With regard to this clone: This clone may be a read error of a much larger clone one base away.

TCRdb called clones anew from the reads with CATT. The table includes some 4,900 delta-chain clones, 4.5% to 5.5% detected once. This receptor was identified in a child who was a newborn, infant or young child, either healthy, febrile or measles-vaccinated (not recorded which). Sequencing was carried out using blood. The chain employs TRDV2 and TRDJ1; TRDD3 aligns across 8 bases. TCRdb gives no J gene; it was assigned here by matching the DNA to germline. CDR3 in amino acids: CACDTVPSSPGTGGEDYTDKLIF. CDR3 nucleotides: TGTGCCTGTGACACCGTTCCTTCTTCCCCCGGTACTGGGGGGGAGGATTACACCGATAAACTCATCTTT.